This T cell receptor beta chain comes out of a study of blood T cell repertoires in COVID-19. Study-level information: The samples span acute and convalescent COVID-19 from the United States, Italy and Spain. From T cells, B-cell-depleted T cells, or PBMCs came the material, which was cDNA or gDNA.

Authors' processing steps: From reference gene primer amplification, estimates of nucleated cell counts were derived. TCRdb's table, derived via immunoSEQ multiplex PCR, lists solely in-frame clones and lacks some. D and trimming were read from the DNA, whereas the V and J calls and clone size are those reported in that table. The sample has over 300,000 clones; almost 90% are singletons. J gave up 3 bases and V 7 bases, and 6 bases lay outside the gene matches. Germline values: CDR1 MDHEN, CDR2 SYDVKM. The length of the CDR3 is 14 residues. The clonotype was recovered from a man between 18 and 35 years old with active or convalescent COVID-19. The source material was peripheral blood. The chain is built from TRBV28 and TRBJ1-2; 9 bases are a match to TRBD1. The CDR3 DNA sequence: TGTGCCAGCAACCTGGACAGGGGAGACTATGGCTACACCTTC. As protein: CASNLDRGDYGYTF.